One T cell receptor beta chain is described in this entry. This sample is part of a study of blood T cells in healthy people across ages. Primed by a sample-barcoded 5' primer and a J-beta primer mix, a second PCR proceeded for about 6 to 12 cycles. TCRdb used MiXCR to reprocess the 5' RACE reads, holding one entry per CDR3 protein. This sample has fewer than 600,000 distinct CDR3 sequences, with over 25% found just once. In germline, CDR1 is LNHDA, CDR2 SQIVND (reference sequence). The CDR3 contains 15 residues. The junction had 15 bases not matched to a gene; V was cut back by 8 bases and J by 6 bases. These same records also appear under a second study, on T cells of mothers and their children.

V is TRBV19 and J is TRBJ2-5, with 7 bases matching TRBD1. The clonotype was recovered from a boy younger than 10 in good health. The sample was blood. CDR3 sequence (DNA): TGTGCCAGTTCTGACAGGGCCTTTGGACGGAAGACCCAGTACTTC. Its protein product is CASSDRAFGRKTQYF.